These T cell receptor beta chains were read from a single sample in a study of blood T cells in healthy people across ages. A single record per CDR3 protein comes from TCRdb applying MiXCR to the 5' RACE reads. The sample includes over 750,000 distinct CDR3 sequences, around 25% of them seen just once. The same specimen was also included in a second study, on T cells of mothers and their children.

The sample consisted of blood. Receptors were obtained from a boy between 10 and 17 years old in good health. CDR3s include the opening cysteine and the closing phenylalanine or tryptophan.

V gene,CDR3 protein
TRBV20-1,CSAGLAGGSYEQYF
TRBV7-9,CASSLSPDRGDYGYTF
TRBV12-5,CASGLVGGNEQFF
TRBV29-1,CSVITGAYEQYF
TRBV20-1,CSANLAPETQYF
TRBV7-2,CASSPKTGDGSPLHF
TRBV12-3/TRBV12-4,CASSDSGGAAYERYF
TRBV6-2/TRBV6-3,CASSRLDRGSSYEQYF
TRBV28,CASSRPGEGYYEQYF
TRBV29-1,CSVEDTREPDGYTF
TRBV7-2,CASSPRTGQGPTYAETQYF
TRBV19,CASSLQGRGAGEKLFF
TRBV7-9,CASSKQLAGFGSDTQYF
TRBV7-9,CASNPRDRADEQYF
TRBV28,CASSFPRGTSTDTQYF
TRBV7-2,CASSLLVRANEQFF
TRBV12-3/TRBV12-4,CASSTWTGVNEQFF
TRBV12-3/TRBV12-4,CASRGGVDAQYF
TRBV20-1,CSAKGQSSYNEQFF
TRBV4-2,CASSQGQGGKNSPLHF
TRBV28,CASSRLLGPNEKLFF
TRBV20-1,CSARGEGDNEQFF
TRBV29-1,CSVADTTGANVLTF
TRBV7-6,CASSLADRTDTQYF
TRBV20-1,CSATLSGNTIYF
TRBV2,CASSHRTSGKLNEQFF
TRBV10-3,CAISTDGGAGAYEQYF
TRBV6-6,CASSYEIYYEQYF
TRBV7-9,CASSLNGGSTDTQYF
TRBV2,CASSQQGQLGYTF
TRBV29-1,CSATDRAGETQYF
TRBV20-1,CSARDQRELSYEQYF
TRBV29-1,CSVVREGPETQYF
TRBV4-1,CASSQVRQGSEAFF
TRBV6-1,CASSLESGWETQYF
TRBV9,CASSRGPSGNEQFF
TRBV7-9,CAGSWSSGGAYNEQFF
TRBV6-5,CASSYTLQGISPDTQYF
TRBV5-1,CASSRTGQGLGEKLFF
TRBV12-3/TRBV12-4,CASSSAGESYNEQFF
TRBV29-1,CSVGQGGETQYF
TRBV10-3,CAIREDGSSYEQYF
TRBV29-1,CSVELVERETQYF
TRBV14,CASSQVEGAQETQYF
TRBV12-5,CASGRMTQGPAKNIQYF
TRBV28,CASRGTGVEKLFF